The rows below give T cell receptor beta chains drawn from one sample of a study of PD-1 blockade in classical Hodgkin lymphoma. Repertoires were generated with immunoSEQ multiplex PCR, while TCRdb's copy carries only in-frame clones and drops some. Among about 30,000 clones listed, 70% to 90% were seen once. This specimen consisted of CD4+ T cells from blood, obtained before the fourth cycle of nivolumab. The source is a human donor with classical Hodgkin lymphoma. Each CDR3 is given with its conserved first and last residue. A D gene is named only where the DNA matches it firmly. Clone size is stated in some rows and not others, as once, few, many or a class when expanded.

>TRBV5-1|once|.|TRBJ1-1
CASSSQGMNTEAFF
TGCGCCAGCAGCTCTCAAGGGATGAACACTGAAGCTTTCTTT
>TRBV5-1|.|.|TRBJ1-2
CASSLVGQVFGYTF
TGCGCCAGCAGCTTGGTAGGCCAGGTCTTTGGCTACACCTTC
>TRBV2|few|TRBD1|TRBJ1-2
CASSEGGQGYGYTF
TGTGCCAGCAGTGAGGGGGGACAGGGCTATGGCTACACCTTC
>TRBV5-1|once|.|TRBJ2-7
CASSLEAGSSSEQYF
TGCGCCAGCAGCTTGGAGGCAGGGTCGTCATCCGAGCAGTACTTC
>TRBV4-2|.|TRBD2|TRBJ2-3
CASSQDGTSGGTDTQYF
TGTGCCAGCAGCCAAGATGGGACTAGCGGGGGCACAGATACGCAGTATTTT
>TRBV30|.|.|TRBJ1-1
CAWSVYEGTEAFF
TGTGCCTGGAGTGTATACGAAGGCACTGAAGCTTTCTTT
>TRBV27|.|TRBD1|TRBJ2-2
CASSLGLGTGGTGELFF
TGTGCCAGCAGTTTAGGGCTCGGGACAGGGGGCACCGGGGAGCTGTTTTTT
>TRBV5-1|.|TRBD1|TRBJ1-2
CASSSTGDYGYTF
TGCGCCAGCAGCTCGACAGGGGACTATGGCTACACCTTC
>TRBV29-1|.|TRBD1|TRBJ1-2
CSVLTDRSNYGYTF
TGCAGCGTTCTGACGGACAGGAGTAACTATGGCTACACCTTC
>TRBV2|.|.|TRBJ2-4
CAGRTDLAKNIQYF
TGTGCCGGACGGACAGATCTAGCCAAAAACATTCAGTACTTC
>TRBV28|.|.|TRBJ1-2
CASSLRGASYTNYGYTF
TGTGCCAGCAGTTTGCGAGGAGCAAGCTACACTAACTATGGCTACACCTTC
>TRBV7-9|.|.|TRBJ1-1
CASSSALEAFF
TGTGCCAGCAGCTCAGCGCTTGAAGCTTTCTTT
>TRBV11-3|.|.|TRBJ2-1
CASSMRTVNEQFF
TGTGCCAGCAGCATGAGGACAGTCAATGAGCAGTTCTTC
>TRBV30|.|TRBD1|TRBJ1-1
CAWDPTGGVLNTEAFF
TGTGCCTGGGACCCCACAGGGGGCGTTTTGAACACTGAAGCTTTCTTT
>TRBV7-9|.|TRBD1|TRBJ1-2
CASSLQGAYGYTF
TGTGCCAGCAGCTTACAGGGGGCCTATGGCTACACCTTC
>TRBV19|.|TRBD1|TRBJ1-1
CASSIRGPGTEAFF
TGTGCCAGTAGTATAAGGGGGCCGGGCACTGAAGCTTTCTTT
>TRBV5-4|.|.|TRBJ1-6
CASSSKTPLGSYNSPLHF
TGTGCCAGCAGCTCCAAGACACCTTTGGGCTCCTATAATTCACCCCTCCACTTT